This T cell receptor beta chain was captured in a study of cytomegalovirus exposure and HLA in healthy donors. As concerns this clone: Its antigen is unidentified.

The CDR3 consists of 13 residues. Germline-derived CDR1 and CDR2 are MNHNS and SASEGT. Losses at the gene ends were 7 bases for V and 1 base for J; bases not matched to a gene: 3. Study-level results: Fewer than 20,000 TCR beta sequences were associated with HLA alleles at 0.05 false discovery rate in a later analysis. Later analysis revealed greater clonal expansion in HLA-associated TCR beta chains than in equally common others.

PCR employed 60 Vbeta and 13 Jbeta primers. TCRdb's table, derived via immunoSEQ multiplex PCR, lists solely in-frame clones and lacks some. The table includes 200,000 or so clones, over 75% detected once. The source of this sequence is a girl aged 2-10 years in good health and CMV-seronegative. Sequencing input: PBMCs. The chain joins TRBV6-1 to TRBJ1-1; 7 bases line up with TRBD1. The CDR3 nucleotides are TGTGCCAGCATTAGACAGGGGAACACTGAAGCTTTCTTT. Amino acids: CASIRQGNTEAFF.